Below, 2 T cell receptor beta chains from the same sample are listed, as sequenced in a study of blood T cell repertoires in COVID-19 (dated by TCRdb to the early 2020s). The receptor library was made with the immunoSEQ multiplex PCR assay. TCRdb's version of the immuneACCESS table is confined to in-frame rearrangements and falls short of the full clone set. An unresolved V gene accounts for under half of the shortfall where checked; the remainder is of unknown origin. This sample gives some 180,000 clones in total; roughly 93% of them show up just once. The leading ten clones occupy roughly 5% of the sample. Sequencing input: peripheral blood. The source of these receptors is a man between 18 and 35 years old with COVID-19, enrolled during active disease.

This clone was seen a handful of times. The rearrangement links TRBV2 to TRBJ1-3; 7 bases map to TRBD1. CDR3 size: 14 residues. The V gene end was trimmed by 2 bases and the J gene end by 4 bases; junction bases not matched to a gene: 2. Germline lookup yields CDR1 SNHLY and CDR2 FYNNEI. The DNA of the CDR3 is TGTGCCAGCAGTGAAAGCAGGGGGGGAAACACCATATATTTT. Its translation is CASSESRGGNTIYF.

CDR3 loop: CASSQVQTGRSYNEQFF. The CDR3 DNA sequence: TGCGCCAGCAGCCAAGTCCAGACAGGACGCTCCTACAATGAGCAGTTCTTC. The chain carries TRBV4-1 and TRBJ2-1; D may be TRBD1 (6 bases). From germline, CDR1 is MGHRA and CDR2 YSYEKL. The CDR3 is 17 amino acids. The ends were cut back, 1 base at V and 0 bases at J, with 13 bases in the middle.